Sequencing of this T cell receptor beta chain was carried out in a study of T-cell reconstitution after alpha-beta-depleted transplantation in children. Preparation of the TCRbeta library was carried out with unique molecular identifiers. TCRdb recomputed calls from the PCR reads with MiXCR, one row per CDR3 protein. The sample lists approximately 210,000 distinct CDR3 sequences, 14% to 15% occurring once. This CDR3 contains 16 residues. Germline CDR1 DFQATT, CDR2 SNEGSKA (reference sequence). Losses at the gene ends were 6 bases for V and 4 bases for J; bases not matched to a gene: 17. In this sample, this clonotype turned up many times.

The V gene is TRBV20-1, the J gene TRBJ2-5; TRBD2 aligns across 7 bases. This specimen consisted of PBMCs from the stem cell graft donor, obtained from the stem cell graft. The clonotype originates from a human donor who donated a stem cell graft to a child with acute lymphoblastic leukemia. CDR3 residues: CSAGPLAGESGETQYF. The CDR3 DNA reads as TGCAGTGCGGGCCCTTTGGCGGGGGAGAGCGGAGAGACCCAGTACTTC.